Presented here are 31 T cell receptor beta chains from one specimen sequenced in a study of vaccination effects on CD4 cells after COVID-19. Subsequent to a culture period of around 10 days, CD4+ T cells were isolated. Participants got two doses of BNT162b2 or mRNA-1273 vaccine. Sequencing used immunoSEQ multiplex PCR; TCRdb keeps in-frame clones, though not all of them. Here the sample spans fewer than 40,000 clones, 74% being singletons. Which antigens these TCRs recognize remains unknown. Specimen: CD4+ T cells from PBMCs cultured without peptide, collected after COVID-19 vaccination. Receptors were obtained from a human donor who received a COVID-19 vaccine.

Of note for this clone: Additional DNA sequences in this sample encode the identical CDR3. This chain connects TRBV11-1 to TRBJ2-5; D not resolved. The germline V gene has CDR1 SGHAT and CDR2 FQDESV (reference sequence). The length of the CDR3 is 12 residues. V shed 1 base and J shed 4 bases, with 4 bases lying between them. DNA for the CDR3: TGTGCCAGCAGCTTAGGTAGAGAGACCCAGTACTTC. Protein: CASSLGRETQYF.

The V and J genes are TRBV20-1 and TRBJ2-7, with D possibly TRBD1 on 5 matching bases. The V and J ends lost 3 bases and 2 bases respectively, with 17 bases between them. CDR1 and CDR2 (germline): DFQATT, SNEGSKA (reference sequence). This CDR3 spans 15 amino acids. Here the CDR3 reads CSASIWQGRTYEQYF. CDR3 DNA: TGCAGTGCTAGTATTTGGCAGGGAAGGACCTACGAGCAGTACTTC.

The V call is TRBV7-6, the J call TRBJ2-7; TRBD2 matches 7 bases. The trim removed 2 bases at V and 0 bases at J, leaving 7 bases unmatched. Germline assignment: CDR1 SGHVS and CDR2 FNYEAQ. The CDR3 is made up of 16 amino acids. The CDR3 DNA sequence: TGTGCCAGCAGCTTAAAAACAGCGGGATCCTCCTACGAGCAGTACTTC. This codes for CASSLKTAGSSYEQYF.

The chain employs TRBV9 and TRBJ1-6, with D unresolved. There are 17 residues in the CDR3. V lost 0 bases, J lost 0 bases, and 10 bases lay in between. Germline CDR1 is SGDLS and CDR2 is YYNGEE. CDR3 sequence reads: CASSVGAVFSYNSPLHF. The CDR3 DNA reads TGTGCCAGCAGCGTAGGAGCGGTCTTCTCCTATAATTCACCCCTCCACTTT. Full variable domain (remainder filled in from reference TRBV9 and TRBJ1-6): DSGVTQTPKHLITATGQRVTLRCSPRSGDLSVYWYQQSLDQGLQFLIQYYNGEERAKGNILERFSAQQFPDLHSELNLSSLELGDSALYFCASSVGAVFSYNSPLHFGNGTRLTVT.

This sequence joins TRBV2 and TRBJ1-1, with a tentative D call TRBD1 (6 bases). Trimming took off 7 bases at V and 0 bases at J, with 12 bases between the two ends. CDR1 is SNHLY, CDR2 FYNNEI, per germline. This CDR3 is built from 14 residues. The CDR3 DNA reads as TGTGCCAGCAAGGGGGACCCCATGAACACTGAAGCTTTCTTT. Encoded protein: CASKGDPMNTEAFF.

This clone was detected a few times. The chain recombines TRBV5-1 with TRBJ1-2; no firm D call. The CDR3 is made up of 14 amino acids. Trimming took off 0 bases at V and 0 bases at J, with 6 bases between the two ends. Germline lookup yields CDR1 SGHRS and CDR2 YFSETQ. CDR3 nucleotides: TGCGCCAGCAGCTTGGACAGTACTAACTATGGCTACACCTTC. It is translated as CASSLDSTNYGYTF. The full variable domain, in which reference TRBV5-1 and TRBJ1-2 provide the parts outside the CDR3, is KAGVTQTPRYLIKTRGQQVTLSCSPISGHRSVSWYQQTPGQGLQFLFEYFSETQRNKGNFPGRFSGRQFSNSRSEMNVSTLELGDSALYLCASSLDSTNYGYTFGSGTRLTVV.

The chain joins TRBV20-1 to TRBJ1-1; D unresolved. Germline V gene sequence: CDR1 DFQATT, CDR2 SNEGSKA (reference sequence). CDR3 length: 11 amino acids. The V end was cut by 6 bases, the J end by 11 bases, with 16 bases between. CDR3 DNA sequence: TGCAGTGCGACGGGCCCCTCTGGCGCTTTCTTT. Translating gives CSATGPSGAFF.

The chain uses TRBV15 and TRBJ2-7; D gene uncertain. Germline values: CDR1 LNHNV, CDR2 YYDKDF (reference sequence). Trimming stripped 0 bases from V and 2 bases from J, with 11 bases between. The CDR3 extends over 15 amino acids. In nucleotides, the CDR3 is TGTGCCACCAGCAGAGATGTCGGCCTCGCCTACGAGCAGTACTTC. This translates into CATSRDVGLAYEQYF.

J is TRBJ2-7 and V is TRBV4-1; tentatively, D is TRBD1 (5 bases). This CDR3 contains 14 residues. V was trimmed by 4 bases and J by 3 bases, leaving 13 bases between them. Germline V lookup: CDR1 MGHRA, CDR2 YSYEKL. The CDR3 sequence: CASSLGPNGYEQYF. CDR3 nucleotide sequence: TGCGCCAGCAGCCTGGGGCCGAACGGCTACGAGCAGTACTTC.

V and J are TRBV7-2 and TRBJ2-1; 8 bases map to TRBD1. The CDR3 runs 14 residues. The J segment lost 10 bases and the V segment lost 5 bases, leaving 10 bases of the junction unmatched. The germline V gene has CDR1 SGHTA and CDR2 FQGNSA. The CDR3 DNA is TGTGCCAGCAGCCAGAGCGGACAGGGAAACGAGCAGTTCTTC. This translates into CASSQSGQGNEQFF.

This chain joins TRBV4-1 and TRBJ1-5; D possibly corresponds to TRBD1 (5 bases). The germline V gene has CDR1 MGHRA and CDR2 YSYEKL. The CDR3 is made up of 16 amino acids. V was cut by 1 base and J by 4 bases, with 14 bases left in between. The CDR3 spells CASSQGKGAPNQPQHF. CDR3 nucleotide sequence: TGCGCCAGCAGCCAAGGAAAAGGGGCCCCTAATCAGCCCCAGCATTTT.

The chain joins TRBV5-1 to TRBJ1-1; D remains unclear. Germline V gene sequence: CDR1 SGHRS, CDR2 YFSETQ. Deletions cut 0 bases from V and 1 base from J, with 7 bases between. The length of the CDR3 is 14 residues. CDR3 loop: CASSLGGRNTEAFF. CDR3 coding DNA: TGCGCCAGCAGCTTGGGAGGGCGGAACACTGAAGCTTTCTTT.

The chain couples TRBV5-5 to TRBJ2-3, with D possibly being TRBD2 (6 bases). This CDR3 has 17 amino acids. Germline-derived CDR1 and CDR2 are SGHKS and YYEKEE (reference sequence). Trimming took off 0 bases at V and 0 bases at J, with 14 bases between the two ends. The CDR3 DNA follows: TGTGCCAGCAGCTTGGGTAGGGGACTTGCTAGCACAGATACGCAGTATTTT. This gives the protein CASSLGRGLASTDTQYF. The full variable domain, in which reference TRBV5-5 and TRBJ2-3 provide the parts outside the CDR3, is DAGVTQSPTHLIKTRGQQVTLRCSPISGHKSVSWYQQVLGQGPQFIFQYYEKEERGRGNFPDRFSARQFPNYSSELNVNALLLGDSALYLCASSLGRGLASTDTQYFGPGTRLTVL.

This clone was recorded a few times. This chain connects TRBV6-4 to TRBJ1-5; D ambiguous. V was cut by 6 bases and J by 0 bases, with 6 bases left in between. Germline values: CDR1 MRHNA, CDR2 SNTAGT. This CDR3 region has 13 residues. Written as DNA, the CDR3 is TGTGCCAGCAGCTTGAATAGCAATCAGCCCCAGCATTTT. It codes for CASSLNSNQPQHF.

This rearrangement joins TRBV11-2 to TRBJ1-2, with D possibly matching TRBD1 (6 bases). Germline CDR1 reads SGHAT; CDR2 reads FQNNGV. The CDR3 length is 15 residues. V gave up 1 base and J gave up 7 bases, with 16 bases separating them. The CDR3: CASSLAGGRKSGYTF. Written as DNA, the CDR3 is TGTGCCAGCAGCTTAGCGGGGGGGCGGAAAAGTGGCTACACCTTC.

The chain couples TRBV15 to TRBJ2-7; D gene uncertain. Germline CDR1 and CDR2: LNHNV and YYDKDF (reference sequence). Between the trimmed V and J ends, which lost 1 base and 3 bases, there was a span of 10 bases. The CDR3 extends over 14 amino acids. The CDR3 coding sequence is TGTGCCACCAGCAGAGGCGCAATTAACTACGAGCAGTACTTC. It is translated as CATSRGAINYEQYF.

The CDR3 is CASSSTGTGGAGANVLTF. CDR3 sequence (DNA): TGTGCCAGCAGCTCAACCGGGACAGGGGGCGCCGGGGCCAACGTCCTGACTTTC. The chain employs TRBV11-3 and TRBJ2-6; 12 nucleotides line up with TRBD1. Germline V gene sequence: CDR1 SGHNT, CDR2 YENEEA. The CDR3 length is 18 residues. Trimming cost V 4 bases and J 4 bases; bases outside gene matches: 8.

The CDR3 sequence: CAISDNYEQYF. CDR3 nucleotide sequence: TGTGCCATCAGTGATAACTACGAGCAGTACTTC. The V and J genes are TRBV10-3 and TRBJ2-7, with D uncertain. V shed 3 bases and J shed 3 bases, with 3 bases lying between them. CDR1 ENHRY and CDR2 SYGVKD come from the germline V gene. The CDR3 spans 11 residues.

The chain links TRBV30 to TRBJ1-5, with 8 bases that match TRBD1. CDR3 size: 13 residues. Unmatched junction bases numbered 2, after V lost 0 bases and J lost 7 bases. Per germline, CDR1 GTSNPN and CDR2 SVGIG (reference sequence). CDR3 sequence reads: CAWSVQGGQPQHF. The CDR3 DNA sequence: TGTGCCTGGAGTGTACAGGGGGGGCAGCCCCAGCATTTT. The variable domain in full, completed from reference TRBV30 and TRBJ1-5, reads SQTIHQWPATLVQPVGSPLSLECTVEGTSNPNLYWYRQAAGRGLQLLFYSVGIGQISSEVPQNLSASRPQDRQFILSSKKLLLSDSGFYLCAWSVQGGQPQHFGDGTRLSIL.

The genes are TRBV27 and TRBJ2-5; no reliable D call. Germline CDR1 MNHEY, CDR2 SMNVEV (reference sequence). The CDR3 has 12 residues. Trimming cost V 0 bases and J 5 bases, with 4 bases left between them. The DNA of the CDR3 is TGTGCCAGCAGTTTATCAACGGAGACCCAGTACTTC. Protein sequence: CASSLSTETQYF.

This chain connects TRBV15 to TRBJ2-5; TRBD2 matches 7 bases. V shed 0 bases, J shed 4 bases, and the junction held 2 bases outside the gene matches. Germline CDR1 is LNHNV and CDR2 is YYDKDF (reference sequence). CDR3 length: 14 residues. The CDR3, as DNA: TGTGCCACCAGCAGAGATTGGGGGGGAGAGACCCAGTACTTC. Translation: CATSRDWGGETQYF.

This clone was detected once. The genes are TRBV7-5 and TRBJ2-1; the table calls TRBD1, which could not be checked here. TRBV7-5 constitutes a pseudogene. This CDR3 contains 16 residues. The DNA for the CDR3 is TGTGCCAGAAGCTTGACAGGATACAGCTCCTACAATGAGCAGTTCTTC. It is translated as CARSLTGYSSYNEQFF.

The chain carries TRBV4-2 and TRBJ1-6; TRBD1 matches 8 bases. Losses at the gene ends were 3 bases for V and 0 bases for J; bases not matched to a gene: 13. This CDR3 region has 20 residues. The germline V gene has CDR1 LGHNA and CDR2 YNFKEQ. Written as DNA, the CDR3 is TGTGCCAGCAGCCATAGCATGAACGGGGACAGGAGCTCCTATAATTCACCCCTCCACTTT. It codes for CASSHSMNGDRSSYNSPLHF.

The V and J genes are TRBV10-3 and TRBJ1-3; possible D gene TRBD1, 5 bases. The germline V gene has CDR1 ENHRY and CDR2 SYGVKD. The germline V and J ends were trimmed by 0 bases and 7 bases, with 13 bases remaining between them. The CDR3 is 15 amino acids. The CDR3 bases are TGTGCCATCAGTGAGTCGACCCAGGGAGGGAACACCATATATTTT. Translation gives CAISESTQGGNTIYF.

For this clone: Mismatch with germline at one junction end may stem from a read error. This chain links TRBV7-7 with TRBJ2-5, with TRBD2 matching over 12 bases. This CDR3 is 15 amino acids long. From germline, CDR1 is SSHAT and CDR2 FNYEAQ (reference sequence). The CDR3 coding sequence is TGTGCTAGCAGCCCTCAGACTAGCGGGGGTGAGACCCAGTACTTC. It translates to CASSPQTSGGETQYF.

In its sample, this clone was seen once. CDR3 region: CASSTIRGYGYTF. The CDR3 nucleotides are TGTGCCAGCAGCACCATCCGGGGCTATGGCTACACCTTC. The V and J genes are TRBV13 and TRBJ1-2; D is ambiguous. The CDR3 is 13 residues long. Trimming took off 5 bases at V and 4 bases at J, with 11 bases between the two ends. Germline values: CDR1 PRHDT, CDR2 FYEKMQ (reference sequence).

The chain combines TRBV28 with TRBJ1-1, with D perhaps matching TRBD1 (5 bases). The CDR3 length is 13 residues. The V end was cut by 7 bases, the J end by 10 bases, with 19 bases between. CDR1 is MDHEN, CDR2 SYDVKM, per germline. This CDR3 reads CASKVVGRDLAFF. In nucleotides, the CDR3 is TGTGCCAGCAAGGTTGTTGGCAGGGATTTAGCTTTCTTT.

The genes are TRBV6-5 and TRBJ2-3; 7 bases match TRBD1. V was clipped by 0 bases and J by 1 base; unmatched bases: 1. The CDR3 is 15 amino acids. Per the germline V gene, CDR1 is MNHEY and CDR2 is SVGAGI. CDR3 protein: CASSYSGQRTDTQYF. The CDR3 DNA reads TGTGCCAGCAGTTACTCGGGACAGCGCACAGATACGCAGTATTTT.

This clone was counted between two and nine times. The CDR3 nucleotides are TGTGCCAGCAGCAAAACCCTAGCGGGGGTGGAGCAGTACTTC. As protein: CASSKTLAGVEQYF. The chain uses TRBV21-1 and TRBJ2-7; the table's D call, TRBD2, was not checked against the DNA. TRBV21-1 is flagged as a pseudogene. This CDR3 contains 14 residues.

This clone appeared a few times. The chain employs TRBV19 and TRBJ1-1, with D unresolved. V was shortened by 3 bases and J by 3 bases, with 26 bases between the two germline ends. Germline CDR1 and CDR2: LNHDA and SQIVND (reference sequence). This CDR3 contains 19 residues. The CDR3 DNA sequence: TGTGCCAGTAGTATGTTCCGTAGGTCAAGTGGACCTCGATACACTGAAGCTTTCTTT. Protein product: CASSMFRRSSGPRYTEAFF. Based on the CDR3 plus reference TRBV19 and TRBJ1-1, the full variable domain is DGGITQSPKYLFRKEGQNVTLSCEQNLNHDAMYWYRQDPGQGLRLIYYSQIVNDFQKGDIAEGYSVSREKKESFPLTVTSAQKNPTAFYLCASSMFRRSSGPRYTEAFFGQGTRLTVV.

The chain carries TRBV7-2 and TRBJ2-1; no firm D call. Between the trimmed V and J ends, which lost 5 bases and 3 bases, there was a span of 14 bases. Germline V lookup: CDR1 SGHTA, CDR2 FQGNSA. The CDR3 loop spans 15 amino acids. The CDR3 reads CASSPLFMIYNEQFF. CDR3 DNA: TGTGCCAGCAGCCCACTTTTCATGATCTACAATGAGCAGTTCTTC.